The clone carrying this T cell receptor beta chain has just a few counts. The authors made TCR cDNA by 5'RACE template switching, adding a universal primer site and UMIs. TCRdb used MiXCR to reprocess the 5' RACE reads, holding one entry per CDR3 protein. The sample carries a few hundred thousand distinct CDR3 sequences, 7% to 10% recorded once. This sample is part of a study of T cells after yellow fever vaccination. CDR1 and CDR2 (germline): SQVTM, ANQGSEA. Trimming pared 3 bases from V and 3 bases from J, leaving 7 bases between. The CDR3 runs to 12 residues. Specimen: PBMCs, collected around 45 days after the first yellow fever vaccination. J is TRBJ2-3 and V is TRBV29-1; D tentatively reads TRBD1 or TRBD2 (5 bases each). This TCR was sampled from a man aged 18 to 30 who received the YFV17D yellow fever vaccine. CDR3 protein: CSVDEGTDTQYF. In nucleotides, the CDR3 is TGCAGCGTTGACGAGGGGACAGATACGCAGTATTTT.